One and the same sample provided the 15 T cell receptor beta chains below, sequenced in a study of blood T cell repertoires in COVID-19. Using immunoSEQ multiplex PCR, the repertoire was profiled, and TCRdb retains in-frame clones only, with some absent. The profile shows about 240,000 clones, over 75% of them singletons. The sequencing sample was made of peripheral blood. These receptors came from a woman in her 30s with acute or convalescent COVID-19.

The CDR3 reads CASSKQGLRGTEAFF. Here the CDR3 DNA reads TGTGCCAGCAGCAAACAGGGACTTCGAGGGACTGAAGCTTTCTTT. The genes are TRBV21-1 and TRBJ1-1. TRBV21-1 is noted as a pseudogene. The CDR3 sequence is 15 residues long.

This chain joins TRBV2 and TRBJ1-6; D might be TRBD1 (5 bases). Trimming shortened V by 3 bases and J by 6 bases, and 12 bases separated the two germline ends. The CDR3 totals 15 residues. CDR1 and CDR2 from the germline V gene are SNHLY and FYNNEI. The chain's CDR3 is CASSDWGGSNSPLHF. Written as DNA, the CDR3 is TGTGCCAGCAGTGATTGGGGGGGAAGTAATTCACCCCTCCACTTT.

CDR3 sequence reads: CASSGGVAGGTGELFF. In DNA, the CDR3 is TGTGCCAGCAGCGGCGGGGTAGCGGGTGGCACCGGGGAGCTGTTTTTT. V and J are TRBV3-1 (or the pseudogene TRBV3-2) and TRBJ2-2; 7 bases are shared with TRBD2. Losses at the gene ends were 5 bases for V and 4 bases for J; bases not matched to a gene: 10. Per germline, CDR1 LGHDT and CDR2 YNNKEL (reference sequence). CDR3 length: 16 residues.

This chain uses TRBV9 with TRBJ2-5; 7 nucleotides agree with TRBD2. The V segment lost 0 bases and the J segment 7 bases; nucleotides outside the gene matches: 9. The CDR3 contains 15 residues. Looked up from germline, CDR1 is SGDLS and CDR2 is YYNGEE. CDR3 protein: CASSVASGGEGTQYF. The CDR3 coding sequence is TGTGCCAGCAGCGTAGCTAGCGGAGGAGAGGGGACCCAGTACTTC.

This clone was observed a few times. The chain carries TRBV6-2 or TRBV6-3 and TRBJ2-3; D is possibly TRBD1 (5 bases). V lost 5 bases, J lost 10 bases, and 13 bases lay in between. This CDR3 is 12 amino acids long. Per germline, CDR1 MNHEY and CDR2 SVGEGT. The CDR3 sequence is CASSTYKGPQYF. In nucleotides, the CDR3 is TGTGCCAGCAGTACATATAAGGGGCCGCAGTATTTT.

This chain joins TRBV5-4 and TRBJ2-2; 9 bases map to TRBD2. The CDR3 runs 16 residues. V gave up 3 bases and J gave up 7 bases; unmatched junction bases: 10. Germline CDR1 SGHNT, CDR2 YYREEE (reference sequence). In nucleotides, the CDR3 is TGTGCCAGCAGCTCCTCCTTAGCGGGAGCGTTCGGGGAGCTGTTTTTT. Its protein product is CASSSSLAGAFGELFF. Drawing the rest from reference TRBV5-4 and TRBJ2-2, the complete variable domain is ETGVTQSPTHLIKTRGQQVTLRCSSQSGHNTVSWYQQALGQGPQFIFQYYREEENGRGNFPPRFSGLQFPNYSSELNVNALELDDSALYLCASSSSLAGAFGELFFGEGSRLTVL.

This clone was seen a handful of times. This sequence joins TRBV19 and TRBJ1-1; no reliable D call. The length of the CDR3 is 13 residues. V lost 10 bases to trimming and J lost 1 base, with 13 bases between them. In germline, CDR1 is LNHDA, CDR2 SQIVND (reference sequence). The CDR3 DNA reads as TGTGCCACCCGGACGAGGGAGAACACTGAAGCTTTCTTT. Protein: CATRTRENTEAFF.

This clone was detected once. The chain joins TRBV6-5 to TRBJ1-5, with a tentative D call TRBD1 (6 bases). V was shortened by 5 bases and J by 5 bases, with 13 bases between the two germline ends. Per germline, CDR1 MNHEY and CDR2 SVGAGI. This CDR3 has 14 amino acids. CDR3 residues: CASSLQGSDQPQHF. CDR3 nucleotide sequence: TGTGCCAGCAGTCTACAGGGATCGGATCAGCCCCAGCATTTT.

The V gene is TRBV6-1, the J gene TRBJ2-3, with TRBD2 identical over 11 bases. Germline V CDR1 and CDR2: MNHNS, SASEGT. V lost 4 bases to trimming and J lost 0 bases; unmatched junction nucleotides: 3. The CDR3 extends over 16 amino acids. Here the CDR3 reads CASSGLAGSSTDTQYF. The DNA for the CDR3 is TGTGCCAGCAGTGGACTAGCGGGATCTAGCACAGATACGCAGTATTTT.

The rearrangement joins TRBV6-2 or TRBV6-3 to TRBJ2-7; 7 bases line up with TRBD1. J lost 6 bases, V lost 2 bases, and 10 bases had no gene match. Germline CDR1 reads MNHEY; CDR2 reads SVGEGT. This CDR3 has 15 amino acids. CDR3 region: CASSYLGDRGGEQYF. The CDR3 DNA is TGTGCCAGCAGTTACCTAGGGGACAGAGGGGGCGAGCAGTACTTC.

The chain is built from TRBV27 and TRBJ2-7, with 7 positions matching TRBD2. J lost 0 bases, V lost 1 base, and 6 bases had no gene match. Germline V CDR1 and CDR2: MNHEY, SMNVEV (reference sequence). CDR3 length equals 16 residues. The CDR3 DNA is TGTGCCAGCAGTTTATACGGGGGAGGGATCTCCTACGAGCAGTACTTC. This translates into CASSLYGGGISYEQYF.

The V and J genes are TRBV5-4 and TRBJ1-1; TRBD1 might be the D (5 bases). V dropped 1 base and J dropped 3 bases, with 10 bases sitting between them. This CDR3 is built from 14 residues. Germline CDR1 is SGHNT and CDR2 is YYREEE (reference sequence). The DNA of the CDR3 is TGTGCCAGCAGCTTGCCAGGGAGGTACACTGAAGCTTTCTTT. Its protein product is CASSLPGRYTEAFF.

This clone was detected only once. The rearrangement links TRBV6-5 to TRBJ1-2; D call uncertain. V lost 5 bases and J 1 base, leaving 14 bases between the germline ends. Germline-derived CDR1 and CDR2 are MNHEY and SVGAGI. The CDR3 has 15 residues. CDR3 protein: CASSKQSPHNYGYTF. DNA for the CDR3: TGTGCCAGCAGTAAACAGTCACCGCATAACTATGGCTACACCTTC.

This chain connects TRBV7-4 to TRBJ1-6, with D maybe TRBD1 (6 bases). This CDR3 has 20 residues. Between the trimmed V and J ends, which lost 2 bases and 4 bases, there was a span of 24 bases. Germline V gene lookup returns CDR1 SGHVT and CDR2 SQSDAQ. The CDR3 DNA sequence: TGTGCCAGCAGCTTACCTATACGGACAGCCTCAGCCGTTTATAATTCACCCCTCCACTTT. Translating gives CASSLPIRTASAVYNSPLHF.

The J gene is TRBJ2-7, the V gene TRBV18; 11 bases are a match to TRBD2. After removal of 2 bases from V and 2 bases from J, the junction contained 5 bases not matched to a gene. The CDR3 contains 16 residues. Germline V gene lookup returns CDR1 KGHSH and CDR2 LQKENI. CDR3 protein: CASSPSASGRTYEQYF. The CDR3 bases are TGTGCCAGCTCACCATCCGCTAGCGGGAGGACCTACGAGCAGTACTTC. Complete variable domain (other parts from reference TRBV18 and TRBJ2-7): NAGVMQNPRHLVRRRGQEARLRCSPMKGHSHVYWYRQLPEEGLKFMVYLQKENIIDESGMPKERFSAEFPKEGPSILRIQQVVRGDSAAYFCASSPSASGRTYEQYFGPGTRLTVT.